This is a list of T cell receptor beta chains from one sample in a study of a mutant IDH1 vaccine in newly diagnosed glioma. The table came from immunoSEQ multiplex PCR; TCRdb's copy has only in-frame clones and leaves some out. The data show nearly 70,000 clones, 70% to 80% seen once. The sequences come from PBMCs, collected from a glioma patient treated with radiotherapy, temozolomide or both. All receptors come from a man in his fifties or sixties with glioma. CDR3s include the opening cysteine and the closing phenylalanine or tryptophan. Fields, in order: D gene, J gene, clone size, V gene, CDR3 DNA, CDR3 protein. D genes are given only for firm matches. A row's size may be missing; if present it is once, few, many or a size class.

TRBD2	TRBJ2-5	few	TRBV5-1	TGCGCCAGCAGCGGCGGGGGGCGACAAGAGACCCAGTACTTC	CASSGGGRQETQYF
.	TRBJ1-5	.	TRBV6-5	TGTGCCAGCAGAAGGACAGAATTCAATCAGCCCCAGCATTTT	CASRRTEFNQPQHF
.	TRBJ1-6	once	TRBV29-1	TGCAGCGTTGCTCCCGGCGGGCCCAATTCACCCCTCCACTTT	CSVAPGGPNSPLHF
.	TRBJ1-2	.	TRBV4-3	TGCGCCAGCAGCCAATTGACAGAGTCCTATGGCTACACCTTC	CASSQLTESYGYTF
.	TRBJ1-4	once	TRBV2	TGTGCCAGCAGTGAAGTAGGGTCAACTAATGAAAAACTGTTTTTT	CASSEVGSTNEKLFF
.	TRBJ2-7	.	TRBV18	TGTGCCAGCTCACCACTTCCAGGACACTCCTACGAGCAGTACTTC	CASSPLPGHSYEQYF
.	TRBJ2-1	.	TRBV14	TGTGCCAGCAGCCAAGTTCAGGGAATGGGAAATGAGCAGTTCTTC	CASSQVQGMGNEQFF
.	TRBJ1-1	few	TRBV11-2	TGTGCCAGCAGCCCTTACGGCGGGGGAAGCACTGAAGCTTTCTTT	CASSPYGGGSTEAFF
.	TRBJ2-7	once	TRBV19	TGTGCCAGTAGTATAGTTGGCAGCTACGAGCAGTACTTC	CASSIVGSYEQYF
.	TRBJ2-5	.	TRBV30	TGTGCCTGGAGCAACGGAGGGGTGCAGACCCAGTACTTC	CAWSNGGVQTQYF
TRBD1	TRBJ2-1	few	TRBV11-3	TGTGCCAGCAGCTTAGGGGACAGGGGGATACGCGAGCAGTTCTTC	CASSLGDRGIREQFF
.	TRBJ1-5	.	TRBV5-8	TGTGCCAGCAGCTTTACTCAGCCCCAGCATTTT	CASSFTQPQHF